This TCR beta chain is from a study of blood T cell repertoires in COVID-19. For the study at large: Sites across the United States, Italy and Spain contributed samples from acute and convalescent COVID-19. PBMCs, B-cell-depleted T cells, or T cells were the source of the cDNA or gDNA that made up the material.

Germline V CDR1 and CDR2: MNHEY, SMNVEV (reference sequence). Trimming left V 8 bases short and J 0 bases short, with 10 bases between. This CDR3 has 13 residues. Per the study methods: Amplification from reference gene primers served as the basis for estimated nucleated cell counts. Assay: immunoSEQ multiplex PCR; the TCRdb copy retains only in-frame clones and omits some. V, J and clone size are taken as reported in that table, and D and trimming were inferred from the DNA itself. Here the sample spans 75,000 to 95,000 clones, around 81% being singletons. The rearrangement links TRBV27 to TRBJ1-2; a possible D gene is TRBD1 (6 bases). The TCR was taken from a man in his fifties with acute or convalescent COVID-19. The sequencing input was peripheral blood. CDR3 DNA: TGTGCCAGCGGGGACACTTCTAACTATGGCTACACCTTC. It encodes CASGDTSNYGYTF.